This entry is about one TCR beta chain. This record belongs to a study of cytomegalovirus exposure and HLA in healthy donors. 13 Jbeta primers and 60 Vbeta primers were used for the PCR. This table comes from immunoSEQ multiplex PCR, and its TCRdb copy is limited to in-frame clones, with some not included. This sample carries 170,000 or so clones, 70% to 85% of them seen once, and the ten largest clones take nearly 6.5%. In germline, CDR1 is SGHRS, CDR2 YFSETQ. After removal of 3 bases from V and 2 bases from J, the junction contained 5 bases not matched to a gene. The CDR3 loop spans 15 amino acids. Source material: PBMCs. This sequence joins TRBV5-1 and TRBJ1-2, with 9 nucleotides matching TRBD1. This clonotype was sampled from a man in his fifties in good health and CMV-seropositive. CDR3 in DNA: TGCGCCAGCAGCTCACTGGGGACAGGGAACTATGGCTACACCTTC. It specifies CASSSLGTGNYGYTF.